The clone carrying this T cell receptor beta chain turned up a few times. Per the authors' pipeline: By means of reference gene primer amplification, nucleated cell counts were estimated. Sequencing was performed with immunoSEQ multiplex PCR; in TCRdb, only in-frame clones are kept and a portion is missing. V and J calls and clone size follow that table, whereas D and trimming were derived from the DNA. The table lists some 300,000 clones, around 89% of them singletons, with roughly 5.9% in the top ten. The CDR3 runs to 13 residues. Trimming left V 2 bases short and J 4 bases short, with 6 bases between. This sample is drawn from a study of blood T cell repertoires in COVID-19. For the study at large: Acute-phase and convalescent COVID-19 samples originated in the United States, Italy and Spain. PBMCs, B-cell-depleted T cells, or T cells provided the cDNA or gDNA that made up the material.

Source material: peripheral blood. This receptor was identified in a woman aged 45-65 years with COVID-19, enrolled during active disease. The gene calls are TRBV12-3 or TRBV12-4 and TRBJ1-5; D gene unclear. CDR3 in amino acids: CASSLTRNQPQHF. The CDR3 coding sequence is TGTGCCAGCAGTTTAACGAGAAATCAGCCCCAGCATTTT.